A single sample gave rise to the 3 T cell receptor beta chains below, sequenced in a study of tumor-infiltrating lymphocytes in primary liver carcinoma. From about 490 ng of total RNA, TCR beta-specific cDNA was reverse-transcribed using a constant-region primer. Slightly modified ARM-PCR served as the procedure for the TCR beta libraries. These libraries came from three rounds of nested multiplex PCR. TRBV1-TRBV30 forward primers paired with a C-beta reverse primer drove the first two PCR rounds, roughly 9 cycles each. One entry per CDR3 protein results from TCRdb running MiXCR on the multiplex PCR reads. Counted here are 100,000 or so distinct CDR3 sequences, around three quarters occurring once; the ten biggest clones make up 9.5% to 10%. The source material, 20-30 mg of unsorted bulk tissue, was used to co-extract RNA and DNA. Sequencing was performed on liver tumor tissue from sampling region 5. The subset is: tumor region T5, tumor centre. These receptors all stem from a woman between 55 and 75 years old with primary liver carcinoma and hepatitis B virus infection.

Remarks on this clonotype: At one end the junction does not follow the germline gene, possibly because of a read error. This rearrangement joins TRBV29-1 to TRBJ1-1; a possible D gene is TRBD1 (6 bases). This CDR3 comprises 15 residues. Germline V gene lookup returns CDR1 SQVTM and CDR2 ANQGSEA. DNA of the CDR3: TGCAACGGGGGTAGACAGGACCCTTCGTACACTGAAGTTTTCTTT. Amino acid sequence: CNGGRQDPSYTEVFF.

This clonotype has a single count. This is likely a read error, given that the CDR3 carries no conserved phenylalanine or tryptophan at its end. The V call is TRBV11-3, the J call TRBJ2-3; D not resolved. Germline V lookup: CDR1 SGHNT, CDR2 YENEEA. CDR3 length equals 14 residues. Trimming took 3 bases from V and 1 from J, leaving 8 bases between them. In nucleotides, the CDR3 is TGTGCCAGCAGCTTCCGGATGCGCACAGATACGCAGTATCTT. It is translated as CASSFRMRTDTQYL.

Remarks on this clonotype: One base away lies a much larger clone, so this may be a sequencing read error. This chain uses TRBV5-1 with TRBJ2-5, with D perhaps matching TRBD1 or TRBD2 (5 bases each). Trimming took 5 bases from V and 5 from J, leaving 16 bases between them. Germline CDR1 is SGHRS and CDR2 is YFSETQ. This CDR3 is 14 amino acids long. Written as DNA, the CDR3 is TGCGCCAGCAGACATGGACGGGGCGGGGAGACCCAGTACTTC. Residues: CASRHGRGGETQYF.